Presented here are 10 T cell receptor beta chains from one specimen sequenced in a study of Graves' ophthalmopathy and Graves' hyperthyroidism. RNA transcripts provided the template for amplifying TCR beta CDR3 regions. An initial RT-PCR round employing HTBI primers preceded a second-round multiplex PCR. TCRdb re-called the multiplex PCR reads through MiXCR, storing one row per CDR3 protein. The table includes 500,000 to 800,000 distinct CDR3 sequences, about 41% detected once. The specimen sequenced was peripheral blood. Receptor source: an adult man with Graves' ophthalmopathy.

This chain joins TRBV9 and TRBJ1-1, with D unresolved. V lost 4 bases and J 10 bases, leaving 11 bases between the germline ends. CDR3 length equals 11 residues. Germline V lookup: CDR1 SGDLS, CDR2 YYNGEE. The CDR3, as DNA: TGTGCCAGCAGCATCACTAGCGGAGCTTTCTTT. As protein: CASSITSGAFF.

This sequence joins TRBV11-2 and TRBJ2-5; 8 bases map to TRBD1. In germline, CDR1 is SGHAT, CDR2 FQNNGV. Losses at the gene ends were 8 bases for V and 9 bases for J; bases not matched to a gene: 11. This CDR3 spans 13 amino acids. CDR3: CASSPPDRESQYF. In nucleotides, the CDR3 is TGTGCCAGCTCACCCCCGGACAGGGAGTCCCAGTACTTC.

Concerning this clonotype itself: This may be a read error: a much more frequent sequence differs by one nucleotide. The chain has TRBV7-9 and TRBJ2-7, with D tentatively TRBD2 (6 bases). The CDR3 is made up of 14 amino acids. From germline, CDR1 is SEHNR and CDR2 FQNEAQ (reference sequence). Trimming took off 3 bases at V and 7 bases at J, with 16 bases between the two ends. CDR3 nucleotide sequence: TGTGCCAGCAGCTTTGCACACAAGGGGAGGGAGCAGTACTTC. It translates to CASSFAHKGREQYF.

For this clonotype: The germline gene is not matched at one end of the junction; a read error may be the cause. The chain links TRBV10-3 to TRBJ1-6, with 8 bases identical to TRBD1. Germline CDR1 reads ENHRY; CDR2 reads SYGVKD. There are 14 residues in the CDR3. CDR3 in amino acids: CASSLTGGRSPLHF. As DNA, the CDR3 is TGTGCCAGCAGTTTAACAGGGGGGAGGTCACCCCTCCACTTT.

Comments on this clonotype: An end of the junction differs from the germline gene, which may be a read error. The chain carries TRBV9 and TRBJ2-7; maybe TRBD2 (5 bases). Germline V CDR1 and CDR2: SGDLS, YYNGEE. This CDR3 region has 13 residues. CDR3 DNA: TGTGCCAGCAGTTTACGGGGATCGTACGAGCAGTGCTTC. It translates to CASSLRGSYEQCF.

The V call is TRBV5-1, the J call TRBJ1-4; 9 positions match TRBD1. The CDR3 totals 15 residues. V was pared by 3 bases and J by 8 bases, with 8 bases of the junction left unmatched. Germline V gene data show CDR1 as SGHRS and CDR2 as YFSETQ. DNA of the CDR3: TGCGCCAGCAGCTACGCCGGGACAGGGAACGAAAAACTGTTTTTT. Residues: CASSYAGTGNEKLFF. Using reference TRBV5-1 and TRBJ1-4 for the parts outside the CDR3, the full variable domain is KAGVTQTPRYLIKTRGQQVTLSCSPISGHRSVSWYQQTPGQGLQFLFEYFSETQRNKGNFPGRFSGRQFSNSRSEMNVSTLELGDSALYLCASSYAGTGNEKLFFGSGTQLSVL.

This clonotype was found many times. This chain uses TRBV6-6 with TRBJ1-5; no reliable D call. There are 13 residues in the CDR3. The germline V gene encodes CDR1 MNHNY and CDR2 SVGAGI (reference sequence). V shed 0 bases and J shed 7 bases, with 7 bases lying between them. The CDR3 region has the DNA TGTGCCAGCAGTTACTCGAATTTACAGCCCCAGCATTTT. This encodes CASSYSNLQPQHF.

The sample holds many counts of this clonotype. CDR3 sequence reads: CASSLRGNYNSPLHF. The CDR3 coding sequence is TGTGCCAGCAGCTTACGGGGAAACTATAATTCACCCCTCCACTTT. V gene TRBV7-8 combines with J gene TRBJ1-6; no firm D call. Germline lookup yields CDR1 SGHVS and CDR2 FQNEAQ. The CDR3 consists of 15 residues. V was pared by 2 bases and J by 3 bases, with 8 bases between.

The chain couples TRBV5-1 to TRBJ1-2; tentatively, D is TRBD1 (6 bases). Trimming left V 7 bases short and J 0 bases short, with 16 bases between. Germline-derived CDR1 and CDR2 are SGHRS and YFSETQ. The CDR3 totals 15 residues. DNA of the CDR3: TGCGCCAGCTCCGGGACAATCGTGTCTAACTATGGCTACACCTTC. Translated, it gives CASSGTIVSNYGYTF.

J is TRBJ1-2 and V is TRBV2; D is ambiguous. The CDR3 runs 12 residues. Looked up from germline, CDR1 is SNHLY and CDR2 is FYNNEI. Trimming stripped 3 bases from V and 8 bases from J, with 10 bases between. This CDR3 is CASSDMGGGYTF. The CDR3, as DNA: TGTGCCAGCAGTGACATGGGAGGCGGCTACACCTTC.